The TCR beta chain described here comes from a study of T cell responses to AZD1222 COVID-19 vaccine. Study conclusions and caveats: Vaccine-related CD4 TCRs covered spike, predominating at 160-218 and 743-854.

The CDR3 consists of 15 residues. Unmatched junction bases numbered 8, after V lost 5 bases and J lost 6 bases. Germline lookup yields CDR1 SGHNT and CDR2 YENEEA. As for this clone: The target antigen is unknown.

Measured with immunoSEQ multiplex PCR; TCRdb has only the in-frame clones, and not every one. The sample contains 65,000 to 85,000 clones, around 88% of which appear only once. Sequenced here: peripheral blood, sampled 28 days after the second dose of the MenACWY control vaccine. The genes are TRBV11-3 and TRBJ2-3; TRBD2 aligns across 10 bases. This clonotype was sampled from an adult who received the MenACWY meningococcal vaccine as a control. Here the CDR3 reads CASSRSGGAMDTQYF. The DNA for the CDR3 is TGTGCCAGCAGCAGAAGCGGGGGGGCCATGGATACGCAGTATTTT.